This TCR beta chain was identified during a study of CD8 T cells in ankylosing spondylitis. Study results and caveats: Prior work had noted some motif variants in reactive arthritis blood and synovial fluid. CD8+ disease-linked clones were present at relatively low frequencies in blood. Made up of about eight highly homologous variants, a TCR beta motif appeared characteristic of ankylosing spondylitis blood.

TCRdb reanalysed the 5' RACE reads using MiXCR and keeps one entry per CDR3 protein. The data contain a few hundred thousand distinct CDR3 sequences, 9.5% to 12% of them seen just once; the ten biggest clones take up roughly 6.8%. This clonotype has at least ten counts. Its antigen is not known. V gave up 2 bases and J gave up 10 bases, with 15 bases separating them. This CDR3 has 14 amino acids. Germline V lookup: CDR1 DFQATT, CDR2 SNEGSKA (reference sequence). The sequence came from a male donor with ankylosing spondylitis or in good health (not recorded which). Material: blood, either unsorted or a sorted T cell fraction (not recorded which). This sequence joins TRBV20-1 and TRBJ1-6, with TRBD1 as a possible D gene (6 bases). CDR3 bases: TGCAGTGCTAGACCCACCTATAGGGGGTCACCCCTCCACTTT. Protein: CSARPTYRGSPLHF.